This TCR beta chain was sequenced for a study of T cells in Graves' hyperthyroidism and ophthalmopathy. It was RNA transcripts that yielded the amplified TCR beta CDR3 regions. First-round RT-PCR targeting the TCR CDR3 was performed with the HTBI primer set. TCRdb recomputed calls from the multiplex PCR reads with MiXCR, one row per CDR3 protein. The sample records approximately 360,000 distinct CDR3 sequences, 25% being singletons. CDR3 length: 16 amino acids. Germline V lookup: CDR1 LNHDA, CDR2 SQIVND (reference sequence). J was trimmed by 1 base and V by 9 bases; bases with no gene match: 7. V usage is TRBV19 and J usage is TRBJ2-6; TRBD2 matches at 9 bases. The TCR sequence derives from a man over 45 with Graves' hyperthyroidism. The specimen was blood. The CDR3 is CARDAGGASGANVLTF. CDR3 nucleotide sequence: TGTGCCAGAGATGCGGGGGGGGCGTCTGGGGCCAACGTCCTGACTTTC.